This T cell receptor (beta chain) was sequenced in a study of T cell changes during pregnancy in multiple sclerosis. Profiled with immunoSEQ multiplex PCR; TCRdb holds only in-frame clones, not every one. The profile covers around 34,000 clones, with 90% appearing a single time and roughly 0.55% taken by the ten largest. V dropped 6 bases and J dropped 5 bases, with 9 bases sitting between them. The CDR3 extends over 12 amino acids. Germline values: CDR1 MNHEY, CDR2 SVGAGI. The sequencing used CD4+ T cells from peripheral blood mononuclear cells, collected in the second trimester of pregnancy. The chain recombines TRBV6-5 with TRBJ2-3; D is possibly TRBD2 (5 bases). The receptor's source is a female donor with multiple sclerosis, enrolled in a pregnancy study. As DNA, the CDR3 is TGTGCCAGCAGCCAGACTAAAGATACGCAGTATTTT. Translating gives CASSQTKDTQYF.